The 26 T cell receptor beta chains below were found in one sample sequenced in a study of T cell responses to AZD1222 COVID-19 vaccine. Assay used: immunoSEQ multiplex PCR; TCRdb lists only in-frame clones, some missing. The table records 100,000 to 120,000 clones, approximately 89% of them present only once. The sample in question was peripheral blood, obtained 28 days after the second AZD1222 dose. The receptors shown here come from an adult who received the AZD1222 COVID-19 vaccine.

The chain links TRBV6-6 to TRBJ1-3; 8 bases are a match to TRBD1. The J segment lost 2 bases and the V segment lost 2 bases, leaving 2 bases of the junction unmatched. This CDR3 comprises 15 residues. Germline-derived CDR1 and CDR2 are MNHNY and SVGAGI (reference sequence). The CDR3 DNA sequence: TGTGCCAGCAGTTACCAGGGGGCGGCTGGAAACACCATATATTTT. Its protein product is CASSYQGAAGNTIYF.

The chain recombines TRBV5-6 with TRBJ2-5; D is possibly TRBD1 or TRBD2 (5 bases each). CDR3 length: 13 amino acids. Trimming removed 6 bases from V and 7 bases from J, with 16 bases in between. From germline, CDR1 is SGHDT and CDR2 YYEEEE. Written as DNA, the CDR3 is TGTGCCAGCATCGTTCAGGGACGGGTGACCCAGTACTTC. This encodes CASIVQGRVTQYF.

CDR3 DNA sequence: TGTGCCAGCAGCTTGGCGGGGCGGGACTATGGCTACACCTTC. This encodes CASSLAGRDYGYTF. J is TRBJ1-2 and V is TRBV7-2; D may be TRBD1 (5 bases). V lost 3 bases and J 3 bases, leaving 11 bases between the germline ends. From germline, CDR1 is SGHTA and CDR2 FQGNSA. This CDR3 contains 14 residues. Together with reference TRBV7-2 and TRBJ1-2, the CDR3 gives the full variable domain: GAGVSQSPSNKVTEKGKDVELRCDPISGHTALYWYRQSLGQGLEFLIYFQGNSAPDKSGLPSDRFSAERTGGSVSTLTIQRTQQEDSAVYLCASSLAGRDYGYTFGSGTRLTVV.

Only one count was recorded for this clone. This chain links TRBV5-1 with TRBJ1-1; a possible D gene is TRBD1 (6 bases). Germline V gene sequence: CDR1 SGHRS, CDR2 YFSETQ. V was shortened by 1 base and J by 5 bases, with 15 bases between the two germline ends. This CDR3 region has 15 residues. As DNA, the CDR3 is TGCGCCAGCAGCTTGAGGGCGGGGGCAAGGACTGAAGCTTTCTTT. Amino acids: CASSLRAGARTEAFF. The whole variable domain, remainder taken from reference TRBV5-1 and TRBJ1-1, is KAGVTQTPRYLIKTRGQQVTLSCSPISGHRSVSWYQQTPGQGLQFLFEYFSETQRNKGNFPGRFSGRQFSNSRSEMNVSTLELGDSALYLCASSLRAGARTEAFFGQGTRLTVV.

This sequence joins TRBV5-5 and TRBJ1-5; D may be TRBD1 (6 bases). Germline assignment: CDR1 SGHKS and CDR2 YYEKEE (reference sequence). This CDR3 comprises 14 residues. V lost 4 bases, J lost 4 bases, and 12 bases lay in between. The CDR3 protein is CASSLQGGNQPQHF. For the CDR3, the DNA is TGTGCCAGCAGCCTACAGGGAGGGAATCAGCCCCAGCATTTT.

This chain links TRBV6-1 with TRBJ1-5, with unresolved D. Germline V gene sequence: CDR1 MNHNS, CDR2 SASEGT. The ends were cut back, 3 bases at V and 7 bases at J, with 10 bases in the middle. The length of the CDR3 is 13 residues. CDR3 region: CASSESRKQPQHF. The CDR3 coding sequence is TGTGCCAGCAGTGAGTCCAGGAAACAGCCCCAGCATTTT.

This clone was picked up one time. The V and J genes are TRBV5-1 and TRBJ2-7, with 8 bases identical to TRBD2. The CDR3 covers 15 residues. CDR1 and CDR2 from the germline V gene are SGHRS and YFSETQ. Unmatched junction bases numbered 6, after V lost 4 bases and J lost 0 bases. Here the CDR3 DNA reads TGCGCCAGCAGCGTCCTGAGCGGGAGCTCCTACGAGCAGTACTTC. Its translation is CASSVLSGSSYEQYF.

CDR3 in DNA: TGCGCCAGCAGCTTCCAACCGGGACAGGGGGCCTCCGGGGAGCTGTTTTTT. It encodes CASSFQPGQGASGELFF. V is TRBV5-1 and J is TRBJ2-2, with 12 bases identical to TRBD1. The trim removed 2 bases at V and 6 bases at J, leaving 8 bases unmatched. This CDR3 region has 17 residues. The germline V gene has CDR1 SGHRS and CDR2 YFSETQ.

V usage is TRBV30 and J usage is TRBJ2-3, with 9 positions matching TRBD1. CDR1 is GTSNPN, CDR2 SVGIG, per germline (reference sequence). The CDR3 is made up of 13 amino acids. The junction had 4 bases not matched to a gene; V was cut back by 3 bases and J by 6 bases. In nucleotides, the CDR3 is TGTGCCTGGAGGGGTGGGACAGGGGATACGCAGTATTTT. It codes for CAWRGGTGDTQYF.

The chain carries TRBV19 and TRBJ2-6, with D perhaps TRBD1 or TRBD2 (6 bases each). The CDR3 spans 16 residues. The V gene lost 7 bases and the J gene lost 1 base, with 14 bases spanning the gap. Per germline, CDR1 LNHDA and CDR2 SQIVND (reference sequence). The CDR3: CASNNRGESGANVLTF. In nucleotides, the CDR3 is TGTGCCAGTAACAATAGGGGGGAGTCTGGGGCCAACGTCCTGACTTTC.

V is TRBV3-1 (or the pseudogene TRBV3-2) and J is TRBJ2-3; a possible D gene is TRBD2 (6 bases). Germline V lookup: CDR1 LGHDT, CDR2 YNNKEL (reference sequence). The CDR3 spans 15 residues. The V gene lost 2 bases and the J gene lost 6 bases, with 15 bases spanning the gap. The CDR3 here is CASSQTVLRGDTQYF. The DNA of the CDR3 is TGTGCCAGCAGCCAAACCGTCCTACGGGGGGATACGCAGTATTTT.

This clone has just one count. V gene TRBV10-2 combines with J gene TRBJ2-4; D is possibly TRBD2 (6 bases). The V gene lost 3 bases and the J gene lost 12 bases, with 15 bases spanning the gap. Germline CDR1 WSHSY, CDR2 SAAADI. The CDR3 contains 13 residues. For the CDR3, the DNA is TGCGCCAGCAGTGAATCTGCTAGCGTTACTCAGTACTTC. Its translation is CASSESASVTQYF.

The chain links TRBV19 to TRBJ1-2, with 10 bases fitting TRBD1. Germline V CDR1 and CDR2: LNHDA, SQIVND (reference sequence). V lost 5 bases, J lost 8 bases, and 5 bases stayed unmatched. This CDR3 spans 13 amino acids. CDR3 coding DNA: TGTGCCAGTAGTGGGACAGGGGTAGGGGGCTACACCTTC. This codes for CASSGTGVGGYTF.

V is TRBV19 and J is TRBJ1-3, with D hard to call. Per the germline V gene, CDR1 is LNHDA and CDR2 is SQIVND (reference sequence). The germline V and J ends were trimmed by 5 bases and 4 bases, with 12 bases remaining between them. The CDR3 has 14 amino acids. Written as DNA, the CDR3 is TGTGCCAGTAGTGTAAGATTACAAGGAAACACCATATATTTT. Translating it yields CASSVRLQGNTIYF.

V and J are TRBV19 and TRBJ1-5, with D hard to call. This CDR3 region has 15 residues. In germline, CDR1 is LNHDA, CDR2 SQIVND (reference sequence). V lost 3 bases and J lost 1, with 10 bases in between. The CDR3, as DNA: TGTGCCAGTAGTATTCTAGATAACAGCAATCAGCCCCAGCATTTT. This sequence encodes CASSILDNSNQPQHF.

This chain links TRBV10-2 with TRBJ1-3, with D hard to call. The CDR3 consists of 14 residues. V was clipped by 7 bases and J by 2 bases, with 12 bases between them. Germline loops: CDR1 WSHSY, CDR2 SAAADI. CDR3 nucleotide sequence: TGCGCCAGCATGGATTCGGGGACTGGAAACACCATATATTTT. Amino acids: CASMDSGTGNTIYF.

The chain uses TRBV3-1 (or the pseudogene TRBV3-2) and TRBJ1-2; no clear D gene. CDR3 length equals 13 residues. Looked up from germline, CDR1 is LGHDT and CDR2 is YNNKEL (reference sequence). The ends were cut back, 2 bases at V and 5 bases at J, with 9 bases in the middle. DNA for the CDR3: TGTGCCAGCAGCCAATTAAGCGCGTATGGCTACACCTTC. Protein product: CASSQLSAYGYTF.

This chain links TRBV5-3 with TRBJ2-7, with 7 bases identical to TRBD2. TRBV5-3 qualifies as an ORF whose function is uncertain. V dropped 4 bases and J dropped 4; count of bases not matched to a gene: 8. This CDR3 comprises 14 residues. This chain's CDR3 is CARSPGEGSYEQYF. The DNA of the CDR3 is TGTGCCAGAAGCCCGGGGGAGGGGTCTTACGAGCAGTACTTC.

The chain combines TRBV28 with TRBJ2-7; 8 bases are a match to TRBD2. The V gene's germline CDR1 is MDHEN and CDR2 SYDVKM. The CDR3 length is 14 residues. Unmatched junction bases numbered 6, after V lost 6 bases and J lost 2 bases. CDR3 bases: TGTGCCAGCAGAAGAGAACTAGCGGCCTACGAGCAGTACTTC. It encodes CASRRELAAYEQYF.

This chain joins TRBV2 and TRBJ2-5, with a tentative D call TRBD1 (5 bases). The ends were cut back, 3 bases at V and 2 bases at J, with 10 bases in the middle. Looked up from germline, CDR1 is SNHLY and CDR2 is FYNNEI. The CDR3 extends over 14 amino acids. In nucleotides, the CDR3 is TGTGCCAGCAGTGAGTCCAGGGCACAAGAGACCCAGTACTTC. Amino acids: CASSESRAQETQYF.

V is TRBV27 and J is TRBJ1-1; TRBD1 might be the D (5 bases). V gave up 3 bases and J gave up 2 bases, with 10 bases separating them. CDR3 length: 14 residues. From germline, CDR1 is MNHEY and CDR2 SMNVEV (reference sequence). The CDR3 nucleotides read TGTGCCAGCAGTTTCTCTCGGGACAACACTGAAGCTTTCTTT. It encodes CASSFSRDNTEAFF.

Here the CDR3 reads CASSSTGGGYNEQFF. The CDR3 DNA is TGTGCCAGCAGCTCCACAGGGGGTGGCTACAATGAGCAGTTCTTC. The gene calls are TRBV7-9 and TRBJ2-1, with 8 bases fitting TRBD1. CDR3 length: 15 amino acids. V gave up 4 bases and J gave up 3 bases; unmatched junction bases: 5. Germline CDR1 and CDR2: SEHNR and FQNEAQ (reference sequence). The full variable domain, rest sourced from reference TRBV7-9 and TRBJ2-1, is DTGVSQNPRHKITKRGQNVTFRCDPISEHNRLYWYRQTLGQGPEFLTYFQNEAQLEKSRLLSDRFSAERPKGSFSTLEIQRTEQGDSAMYLCASSSTGGGYNEQFFGPGTRLTVL.

This chain links TRBV4-2 with TRBJ2-5; 9 nucleotides match TRBD2. CDR1 and CDR2 (germline): LGHNA, YNFKEQ. The CDR3 spans 16 residues. J was trimmed by 5 bases and V by 0 bases; bases with no gene match: 7. The CDR3 sequence: CASSQDRGGRAETQYF. CDR3 DNA: TGTGCCAGCAGCCAAGATCGGGGCGGGAGGGCGGAGACCCAGTACTTC.

This chain uses TRBV3-1 (or the pseudogene TRBV3-2) with TRBJ2-2; D is perhaps TRBD1 or TRBD2 (5 bases each). Trimming stripped 3 bases from V and 1 base from J, with 6 bases between. The CDR3 has 14 amino acids. Germline V gives CDR1 LGHDT, CDR2 YNNKEL (reference sequence). CDR3 amino acids: CASSQGVNTGELFF. DNA for the CDR3: TGTGCCAGCAGCCAGGGGGTGAACACCGGGGAGCTGTTTTTT.

The chain carries TRBV5-1 and TRBJ2-3; TRBD1 aligns across 8 bases. CDR3 length: 14 amino acids. After removal of 3 bases from V and 6 bases from J, the junction contained 6 bases not matched to a gene. CDR1 SGHRS and CDR2 YFSETQ come from the germline V gene. CDR3 sequence: CASSSAGGLDTQYF. CDR3 in DNA: TGCGCCAGCAGCTCGGCAGGGGGCCTGGATACGCAGTATTTT. Filled out from reference TRBV5-1 and TRBJ2-3, the complete variable domain reads KAGVTQTPRYLIKTRGQQVTLSCSPISGHRSVSWYQQTPGQGLQFLFEYFSETQRNKGNFPGRFSGRQFSNSRSEMNVSTLELGDSALYLCASSSAGGLDTQYFGPGTRLTVL.

This sequence joins TRBV7-3 and TRBJ1-1; D ambiguous. From germline, CDR1 is SGHTA and CDR2 FQGTGA. V was pared by 3 bases and J by 2 bases, with 13 bases between. The CDR3 length is 15 residues. CDR3 in DNA: TGTGCCAGCAGCTTCGACCTCGCTTCCAACACTGAAGCTTTCTTT. This translates into CASSFDLASNTEAFF.